This T cell receptor beta chain was found in a study of tumor-infiltrating lymphocytes in primary liver carcinoma. Study details: Enrolled patients were male and female, aged 30 to 69 years. Tumor staging was T1-T3 N0M0; sizes spanned roughly 4.2 to 10 cm across. Study-level findings and limits: Only about 8-25% of top clones showed up in all five tumor regions.

The authors made TCR beta cDNA from 450 to 600 ng total RNA with a constant-region primer. Three nested multiplex PCR rounds, a slightly modified ARM-PCR method, built the TCR beta libraries. Both of the initial two PCR rounds ran for nine to eleven cycles and employed TRBV1-TRBV30 forward primers alongside a C-beta reverse primer. From the multiplex PCR reads, TCRdb called clonotypes with MiXCR, one entry per CDR3 protein. The data show roughly 20,000 distinct CDR3 sequences, 75% to 80% seen once. The roughly 17-31 mg bulk tissue piece was not sorted before simultaneous RNA and DNA extraction. The CDR3 contains 13 residues. V dropped 5 bases and J dropped 6 bases, with 14 bases sitting between them. Germline lookup yields CDR1 SGHAT and CDR2 FQNNGV. In this sample, this clonotype turned up many times. Its antigen is unidentified.

Sequencing was performed on liver tumor tissue from sampling region 1. Subset of the sample: tumor region T1, superior pole. This sequence joins TRBV11-2 and TRBJ2-7, with D unresolved. The origin of this receptor is a woman in her twenties or thirties with primary liver carcinoma and hepatitis B virus infection. Written as DNA, the CDR3 is TGTGCCAGCAGCCCCTCGAATACGGGCGAGCAGTACTTC. It codes for CASSPSNTGEQYF.